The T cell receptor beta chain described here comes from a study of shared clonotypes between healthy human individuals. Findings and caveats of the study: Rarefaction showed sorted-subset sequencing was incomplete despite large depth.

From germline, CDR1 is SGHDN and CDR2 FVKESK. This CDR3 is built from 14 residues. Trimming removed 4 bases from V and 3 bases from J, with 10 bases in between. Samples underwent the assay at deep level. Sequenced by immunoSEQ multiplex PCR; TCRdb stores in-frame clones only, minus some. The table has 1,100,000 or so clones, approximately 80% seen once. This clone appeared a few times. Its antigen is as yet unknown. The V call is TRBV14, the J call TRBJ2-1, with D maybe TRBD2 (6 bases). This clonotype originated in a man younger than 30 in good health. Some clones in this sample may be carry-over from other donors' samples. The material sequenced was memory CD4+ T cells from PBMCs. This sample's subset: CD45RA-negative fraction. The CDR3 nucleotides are TGTGCCAGCAGCCGTATTAGCGGCTACAATGAGCAGTTCTTC. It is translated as CASSRISGYNEQFF.